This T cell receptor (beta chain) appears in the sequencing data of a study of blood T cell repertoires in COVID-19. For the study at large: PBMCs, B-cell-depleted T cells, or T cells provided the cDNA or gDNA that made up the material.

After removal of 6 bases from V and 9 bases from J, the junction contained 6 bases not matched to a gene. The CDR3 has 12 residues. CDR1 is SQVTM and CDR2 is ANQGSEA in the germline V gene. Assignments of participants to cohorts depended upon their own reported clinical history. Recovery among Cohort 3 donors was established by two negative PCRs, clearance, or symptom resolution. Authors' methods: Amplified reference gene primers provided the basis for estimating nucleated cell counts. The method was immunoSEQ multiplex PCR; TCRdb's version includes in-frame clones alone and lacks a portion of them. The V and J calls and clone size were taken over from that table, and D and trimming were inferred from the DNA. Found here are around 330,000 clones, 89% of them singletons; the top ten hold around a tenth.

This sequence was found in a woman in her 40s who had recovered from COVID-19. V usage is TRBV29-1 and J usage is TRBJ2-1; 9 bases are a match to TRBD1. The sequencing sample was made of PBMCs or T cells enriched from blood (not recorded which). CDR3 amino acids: CSVGQGIGEQFF. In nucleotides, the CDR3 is TGCAGCGTAGGACAGGGGATTGGTGAGCAGTTCTTC.